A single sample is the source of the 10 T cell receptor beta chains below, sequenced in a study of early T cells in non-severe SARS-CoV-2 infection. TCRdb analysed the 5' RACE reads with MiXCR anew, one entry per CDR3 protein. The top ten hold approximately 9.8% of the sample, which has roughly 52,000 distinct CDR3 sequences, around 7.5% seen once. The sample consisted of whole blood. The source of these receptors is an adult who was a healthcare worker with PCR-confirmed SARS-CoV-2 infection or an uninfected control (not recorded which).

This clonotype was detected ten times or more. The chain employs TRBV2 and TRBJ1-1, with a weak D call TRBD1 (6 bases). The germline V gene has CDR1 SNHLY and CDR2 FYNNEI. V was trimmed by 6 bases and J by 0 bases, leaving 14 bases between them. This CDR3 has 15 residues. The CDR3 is CASRLQGGVNTEAFF. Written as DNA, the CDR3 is TGTGCCAGCAGACTACAGGGAGGGGTGAACACTGAAGCTTTCTTT.

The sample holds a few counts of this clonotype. The CDR3 DNA sequence: TGTGCCAGCAGCCAAGGGAGGCTCAGCGTAAATGAAAAACTGTTTTTT. Its translation: CASSQGRLSVNEKLFF. The V gene is TRBV3-1, the J gene TRBJ1-4; no reliable D call. Germline CDR1 reads LGHDT; CDR2 reads YNNKEL (reference sequence). The CDR3 contains 16 residues. V lost 1 base and J lost 5, with 14 bases in between.

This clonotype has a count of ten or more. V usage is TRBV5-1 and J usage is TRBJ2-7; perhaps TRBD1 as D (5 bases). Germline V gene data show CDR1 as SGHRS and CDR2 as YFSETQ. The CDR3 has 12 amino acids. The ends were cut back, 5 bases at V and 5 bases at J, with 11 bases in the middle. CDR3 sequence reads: CASRSTDNEQYF. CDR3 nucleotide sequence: TGCGCCAGCAGATCGACAGACAACGAGCAGTACTTC.

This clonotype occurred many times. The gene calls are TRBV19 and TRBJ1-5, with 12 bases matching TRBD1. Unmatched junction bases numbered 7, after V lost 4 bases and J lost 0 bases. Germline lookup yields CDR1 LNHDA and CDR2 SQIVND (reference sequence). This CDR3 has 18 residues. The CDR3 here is CASSTTGTGGLSNQPQHF. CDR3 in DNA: TGTGCCAGTAGTACGACGGGGACAGGGGGCCTTAGCAATCAGCCCCAGCATTTT.

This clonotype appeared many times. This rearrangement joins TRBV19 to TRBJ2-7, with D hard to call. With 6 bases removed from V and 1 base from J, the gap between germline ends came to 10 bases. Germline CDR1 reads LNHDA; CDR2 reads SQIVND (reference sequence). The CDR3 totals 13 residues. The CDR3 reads CASSPTLSYEQYF. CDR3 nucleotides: TGTGCCAGTAGCCCCACCCTTTCCTACGAGCAGTACTTC.

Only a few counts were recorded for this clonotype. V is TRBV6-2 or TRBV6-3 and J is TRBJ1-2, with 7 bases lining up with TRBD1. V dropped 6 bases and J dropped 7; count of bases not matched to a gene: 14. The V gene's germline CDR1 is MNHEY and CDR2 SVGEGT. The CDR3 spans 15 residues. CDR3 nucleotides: TGTGCCAGCAGACCAAGACAGGGCCCACCAGCTGGCTACACCTTC. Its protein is CASRPRQGPPAGYTF.

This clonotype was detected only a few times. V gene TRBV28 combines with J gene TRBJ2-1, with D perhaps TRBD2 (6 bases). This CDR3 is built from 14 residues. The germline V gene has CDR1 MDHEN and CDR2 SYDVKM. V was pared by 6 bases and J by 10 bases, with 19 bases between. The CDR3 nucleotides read TGTGCCAGCAGCCCCCCCCTCTTTGGGGGGGAGCAGTTCTTC. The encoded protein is CASSPPLFGGEQFF.

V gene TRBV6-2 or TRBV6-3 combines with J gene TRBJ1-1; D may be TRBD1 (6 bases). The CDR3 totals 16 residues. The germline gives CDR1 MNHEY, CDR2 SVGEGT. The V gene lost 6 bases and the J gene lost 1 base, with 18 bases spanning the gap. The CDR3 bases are TGTGCCAGCAGAAGCCAGATTTCGACAGGGAACACTGAAGCTTTCTTT. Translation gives CASRSQISTGNTEAFF.

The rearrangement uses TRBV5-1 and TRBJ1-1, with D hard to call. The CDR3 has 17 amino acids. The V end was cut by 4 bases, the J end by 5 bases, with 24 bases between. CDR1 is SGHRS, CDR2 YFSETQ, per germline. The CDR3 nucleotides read TGCGCCAGCAGCCCAGGCCCCGCGCATGGACTGGGGACTGAAGCTTTCTTT. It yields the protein CASSPGPAHGLGTEAFF.

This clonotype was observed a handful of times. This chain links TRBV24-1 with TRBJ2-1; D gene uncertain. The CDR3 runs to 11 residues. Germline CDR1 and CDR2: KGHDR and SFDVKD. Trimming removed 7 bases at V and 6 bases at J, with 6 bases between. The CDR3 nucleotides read TGTGCCACCAGGGAGAGCAATGAGCAGTTCTTC. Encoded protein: CATRESNEQFF.